This T cell receptor beta chain was sequenced during a study of Ad26.COV2.S vaccination and SARS-CoV-2 variants (dated by TCRdb to the early 2020s). Notes on the research overall: Vaccine-arm donors were drawn from COV1001, a multicentre, randomized, double-blind, placebo-controlled phase I-IIa trial of Ad26.COV2.S in healthy adults. TCRbeta repertoire sequencing was used to assess the specificity and breadth of SARS-CoV-2-reactive T cell receptors after Ad26.COV2.S vaccination. Ad26.COV2.S was administered intramuscularly at 5 x 10^10 or 1 x 10^11 viral particles, either as a single shot or as two shots given 56 days apart. Blinding of investigators to trial group allocation was maintained during experiments and outcome assessment. A total of 32 samples were included in the TCR-sequenced set, comprising about 20 Ad26.COV2.S vaccine recipients, 5 placebo recipients and 8 SARS-CoV-2 convalescent individuals. Trial participants were randomized into five groups of five: low-dose or high-dose Ad26.COV2.S given once or twice, or placebo on both occasions. The research as a whole found: Comparing responses between vaccine doses or regimens was not something the study was powered to do. After vaccination, substantial breadth of spike-specific CD8+ and CD4+ T cell responses was reported. Compared with placebo recipients, Ad26.COV2.S recipients showed higher spike-specific TCR breadth (P = 0.0014). Vaccine and placebo recipients had comparable non-spike TCR breadth, which fits with the vaccine containing only spike. According to the authors, total T cell responses may have been underestimated by the TCR breadth and depth analyses.

Including the terminal cysteine and phenylalanine, the CDR3 comprises 15 residues. Just CDR3 DNA is preserved here, 45 bases in frame from base 1. Trimming takes 0 bases off V and 5 bases off J; junction bases not matched to a gene: 5. Per the germline V gene, SGDLS is the CDR1 and YYNGEE is the CDR2. What the treatment or condition label conveys for this sample: 19 received Ad26.COV2.S at low or high dose, single or two shots; about 5 received placebo; per-sample allocation not given. For vaccine and placebo recipients, the sequenced repertoires came from samples collected on day 63 after the first injection. In Cohort 1b, about two dozen adults aged 18-55 years were enrolled at a single site in Boston, USA, between 29 July and 7 August 2020. Ad26.COV2.S was a replication-incompetent adenovirus type 26 vector that expressed a prefusion-stabilized SARS-CoV-2 spike protein derived from the original Wuhan strain.

Regarding this clone: This clone's antigen is unknown. Base qualities are not recorded, but no much larger clone differs from it by a single base.

The immunoSEQ Assay was the method used to sequence TCRbeta CDR3 regions. After extraction, genomic DNA underwent amplification by bias-controlled multiplex PCR, followed by high-throughput sequencing. The authors' pipeline ran thus. To quantify the absolute abundance of each unique TCRbeta CDR3 region, sequences were collapsed and filtered. T cell fraction was estimated by normalization of TCRbeta template counts to usable DNA, with usable DNA being measured through amplification of reference genes present in all nucleated cells. Repertoire TCRs were annotated as SARS-CoV-2-specific when V gene, CDR3 amino acid sequence and J gene were exactly matched to a known reactive TCR set. The reference SARS-CoV-2 TCR set was obtained from MIRA and was filtered for enrichment in COVID-19-positive ImmuneCODE repertoires, whereby public or cross-reactive TCRs were removed. Drawing on the MIRA antigens, annotated TCRs were analysed further at the level of specific ORF or position within ORF. Breadth was defined as annotated unique rearrangements over total unique productive rearrangements; depth was the summed frequency of those rearrangements. TCR breadth was compared between groups using two-sided Wilcoxon rank-sum tests. This immuneACCESS table, as held by TCRdb, lists in-frame sequences with V and J called but not all clones. Of the missing ones, under half trace to an unresolved V gene in checked studies; the others have no known cause. V and J calls and clone size come straight from that table; D and trimming were deduced from the DNA. This sample comprises around 370,000 clones, more than 75% of them detected only once. The top ten clonotypes cover approximately 3.5% of the sample.

The chain is assembled from TRBV9 and TRBJ2-7; 10 central bases correspond to TRBD2. The specimen comprised peripheral blood, sampled in a trial of Ad26.COV2.S vaccine versus placebo. This clonotype originated in a person aged 18-65 years who received the Ad26.COV2.S COVID-19 vaccine or a placebo. The CDR3 loop reads CASSVESGTSDEQYF. The sequenced DNA is TGTGCCAGCAGCGTAGAGAGCGGGACTAGCGACGAGCAGTACTTC.